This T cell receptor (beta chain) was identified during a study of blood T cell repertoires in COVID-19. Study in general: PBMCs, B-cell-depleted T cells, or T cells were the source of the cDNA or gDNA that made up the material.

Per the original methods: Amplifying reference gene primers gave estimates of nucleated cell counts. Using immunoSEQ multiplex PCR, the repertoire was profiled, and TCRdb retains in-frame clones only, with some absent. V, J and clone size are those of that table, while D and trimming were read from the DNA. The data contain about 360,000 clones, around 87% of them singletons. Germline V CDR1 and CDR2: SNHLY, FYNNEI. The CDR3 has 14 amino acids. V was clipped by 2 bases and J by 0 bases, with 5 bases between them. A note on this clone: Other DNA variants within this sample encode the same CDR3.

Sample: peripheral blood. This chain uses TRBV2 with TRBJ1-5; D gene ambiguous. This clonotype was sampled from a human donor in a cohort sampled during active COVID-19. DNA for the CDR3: TGTGCCAGCAGTGAATCCCTTAGCAATCAGCCCCAGCATTTT. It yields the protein CASSESLSNQPQHF.